This is a list of T cell receptor beta chains from one sample in a study of blood T cell repertoires in COVID-19. Using immunoSEQ multiplex PCR, the repertoire was profiled, and TCRdb retains in-frame clones only, with some absent. The table includes 140,000 to 150,000 clones, 84% detected once. Input material: peripheral blood. These receptors were obtained from a human donor in a cohort sampled during active COVID-19. CDR3s include the opening cysteine and the closing phenylalanine or tryptophan. The order of the fields is D gene, clone size, J gene, CDR3 length, V gene, CDR3 DNA, CDR3 protein. A D gene is named only where the DNA matches it firmly. The size of a clone is reported for some rows only, either as once, few or many, or as a class for expanded clones.

d_gene: -; abundance: -; j_gene: TRBJ1-2; len: 13; v_gene: TRBV12-3/TRBV12-4; CDR3nt: TGTGCCAGCAGTTTAGGGGTCAGCCGCGGTTACACCTTC; CDR3aa: CASSLGVSRGYTF
d_gene: -; abundance: -; j_gene: TRBJ2-7; len: 15; v_gene: TRBV5-5; CDR3nt: TGTGCCAGCAGCTTTGCTGTTGGACTGATATACGAGCAGTACTTC; CDR3aa: CASSFAVGLIYEQYF
d_gene: -; abundance: -; j_gene: TRBJ2-2; len: 13; v_gene: TRBV6-2/TRBV6-3; CDR3nt: TGTGCCAGCAGTTTGGACTACACCGGGGAGCTGTTTTTT; CDR3aa: CASSLDYTGELFF
d_gene: -; abundance: -; j_gene: TRBJ2-6; len: 19; v_gene: TRBV11-3; CDR3nt: TGTGCCAGCAGCTTAAGGCTGGGGCAGGAGAGCTCTGGGGCCAACGTCCTGACTTTC; CDR3aa: CASSLRLGQESSGANVLTF
d_gene: TRBD1; abundance: -; j_gene: TRBJ1-2; len: 15; v_gene: TRBV14; CDR3nt: TGTGCCAGCAGCCAAGTGGCAGGGGGCGAATATGGCTACACCTTC; CDR3aa: CASSQVAGGEYGYTF
d_gene: -; abundance: -; j_gene: TRBJ2-5; len: 13; v_gene: TRBV5-1; CDR3nt: TGCGCCAGCAGCTTGCCAGGCCAAGAGACCCAGTACTTC; CDR3aa: CASSLPGQETQYF
d_gene: TRBD1; abundance: -; j_gene: TRBJ1-2; len: 16; v_gene: TRBV5-4; CDR3nt: TGTGCCAGCAGCTTGGGACAGGGCGGGTTGGACTATGGCTACACCTTC; CDR3aa: CASSLGQGGLDYGYTF
d_gene: -; abundance: -; j_gene: TRBJ1-4; len: 13; v_gene: TRBV3-1/TRBV3-2; CDR3nt: TGTGCCAGCAGCCAAGTCCCGAGGGAAAAACTGTTTTTT; CDR3aa: CASSQVPREKLFF
d_gene: TRBD1; abundance: -; j_gene: TRBJ1-2; len: 15; v_gene: TRBV6-1; CDR3nt: TGTGCCAGCAGTGAACCCACCGACAGGGCCCATGGCTACACCTTC; CDR3aa: CASSEPTDRAHGYTF
d_gene: TRBD1; abundance: -; j_gene: TRBJ1-1; len: 13; v_gene: TRBV28; CDR3nt: TGTGCCAGCAGCCGACTCAAACAGGGGGAAGCTTTCTTT; CDR3aa: CASSRLKQGEAFF
d_gene: -; abundance: -; j_gene: TRBJ1-2; len: 17; v_gene: TRBV3-1/TRBV3-2; CDR3nt: TGTGCCAGCAGCCACCGCAGGAAGTTTGAAGCTAACTATGGCTACACCTTC; CDR3aa: CASSHRRKFEANYGYTF
d_gene: -; abundance: -; j_gene: TRBJ2-3; len: 14; v_gene: TRBV7-2; CDR3nt: TGTGCCAGCAGCTCCTCTCGACAGATCGATACGCAGTATTTT; CDR3aa: CASSSSRQIDTQYF
d_gene: TRBD2; abundance: few; j_gene: TRBJ2-5; len: 16; v_gene: TRBV7-2; CDR3nt: TGTGCCAGCAGCTTTGTTAGCGGGAGGCCGGGGGAGACCCAGTACTTC; CDR3aa: CASSFVSGRPGETQYF
d_gene: TRBD2; abundance: -; j_gene: TRBJ2-1; len: 16; v_gene: TRBV5-3; CDR3nt: TGTGCCAGAAGCGGGGGACTAGCGGGAGCCTACAATGAGCAGTTCTTC; CDR3aa: CARSGGLAGAYNEQFF
d_gene: TRBD2; abundance: -; j_gene: TRBJ2-1; len: 15; v_gene: TRBV30; CDR3nt: TGTGCCTATATATCACTAGCGGCCCAATACAATGAGCAGTTCTTC; CDR3aa: CAYISLAAQYNEQFF
d_gene: TRBD2; abundance: -; j_gene: TRBJ2-1; len: 14; v_gene: TRBV5-1; CDR3nt: TGCGCCAGCAGCCCCGGGGGGGTTTTCAATGAGCAGTTCTTC; CDR3aa: CASSPGGVFNEQFF
d_gene: TRBD2; abundance: -; j_gene: TRBJ2-2; len: 14; v_gene: TRBV7-2; CDR3nt: TGTGCCAGCAGCTTTTCCGGGACTAGAAGGGAGCTGTTTTTT; CDR3aa: CASSFSGTRRELFF
d_gene: -; abundance: -; j_gene: TRBJ2-5; len: 15; v_gene: TRBV11-2; CDR3nt: TGTGCCAGCAGCTTATCGGCTAGCGCCCAAGAGACCCAGTACTTC; CDR3aa: CASSLSASAQETQYF
d_gene: -; abundance: -; j_gene: TRBJ1-2; len: 15; v_gene: TRBV30; CDR3nt: TGTGCCTGGATCCCAGGGAAAGCCGATAGCTATGGCTACACCTTC; CDR3aa: CAWIPGKADSYGYTF
d_gene: TRBD1; abundance: -; j_gene: TRBJ1-1; len: 12; v_gene: TRBV11-3; CDR3nt: TGTGCCAGCAGTTTTAGGGGGCGTCGGGCTTTCTTT; CDR3aa: CASSFRGRRAFF
d_gene: -; abundance: few; j_gene: TRBJ1-1; len: 11; v_gene: TRBV2; CDR3nt: TGTGCCAGCGTCTTGAACACTGAAGCTTTCTTT; CDR3aa: CASVLNTEAFF
d_gene: -; abundance: -; j_gene: TRBJ2-3; len: 14; v_gene: TRBV19; CDR3nt: TGTGCCAGTAGTCCACGGCGGGTAGGAGATACGCAGTATTTT; CDR3aa: CASSPRRVGDTQYF
d_gene: -; abundance: -; j_gene: TRBJ1-1; len: 14; v_gene: TRBV6-5; CDR3nt: TGTGCCAGCAGCCTCCTCACAGAGAACACTGAAGCTTTCTTT; CDR3aa: CASSLLTENTEAFF
d_gene: -; abundance: -; j_gene: TRBJ2-2; len: 16; v_gene: TRBV5-8; CDR3nt: TGTGCCAGCAGCCCGAGACTGTCGTCGAACACCGGGGAGCTGTTTTTT; CDR3aa: CASSPRLSSNTGELFF
d_gene: -; abundance: -; j_gene: TRBJ1-1; len: 13; v_gene: TRBV19; CDR3nt: TGTGCCAGTAGTATAAACGGGAACACTGAAGCTTTCTTT; CDR3aa: CASSINGNTEAFF